In its sample, the clone carrying this T cell receptor beta chain was seen a few times. Antigen: not known. TCRdb re-analysed the 5' RACE reads in MiXCR, keeping a single row per CDR3 protein. Among around 770,000 distinct CDR3 sequences listed, approximately 10% were seen once. This sample stems from a study of CD8 T cells in ankylosing spondylitis. This CDR3 region has 15 residues. Per the germline V gene, CDR1 is KGHSH and CDR2 is LQKENI. V gave up 3 bases and J gave up 5 bases; unmatched junction bases: 7. The study's findings and limits: The study identified a TCR beta motif of under ten highly homologous variants that appeared characteristic of ankylosing spondylitis blood. From matched ankylosing spondylitis synovial fluid, disease-linked clones were reportedly recovered at significantly enriched levels.

Sequencing was done on a sample of blood, either unsorted or a sorted T cell fraction (not recorded which). This clonotype was obtained from a male donor with ankylosing spondylitis. The gene calls are TRBV18 and TRBJ2-3; 8 bases match TRBD2. In DNA, the CDR3 is TGTGCCAGCTCACCTCCCGGGACTAGATTAGATACGCAGTATTTT. It translates to CASSPPGTRLDTQYF. The variable domain in full, completed from reference TRBV18 and TRBJ2-3, reads NAGVMQNPRHLVRRRGQEARLRCSPMKGHSHVYWYRQLPEEGLKFMVYLQKENIIDESGMPKERFSAEFPKEGPSILRIQQVVRGDSAAYFCASSPPGTRLDTQYFGPGTRLTVL.